The next 17 T cell receptor beta chains were all read from a single sample in a study of blood T cell repertoires in COVID-19. Profiling relied on immunoSEQ multiplex PCR, and the TCRdb table lists in-frame clones only, not all of them. Of some 200,000 clones in the sample, 80% to 90% were seen once. Sequenced input: peripheral blood. The receptors originated from a man between 18 and 29 years old with active or convalescent COVID-19.

The V call is TRBV27, the J call TRBJ2-1, with D tentatively TRBD2 (6 bases). This CDR3 has 16 residues. Trimming removed 8 bases at V and 0 bases at J, with 17 bases between. From germline, CDR1 is MNHEY and CDR2 SMNVEV (reference sequence). The chain's CDR3 is CASSSLAGYSYNEQFF. In DNA form, the CDR3 reads TGTGCCAGCTCCTCATTGGCGGGATACTCCTACAATGAGCAGTTCTTC.

V usage is TRBV13 and J usage is TRBJ2-7; TRBD2 is a possible D gene (6 bases). The CDR3 covers 15 residues. Germline V lookup: CDR1 PRHDT, CDR2 FYEKMQ (reference sequence). V lost 0 bases and J lost 6, with 15 bases in between. Written as DNA, the CDR3 is TGTGCCAGCAGCTTAGGGGCAGGGAGGTTCGTCGAGCAGTACTTC. Protein: CASSLGAGRFVEQYF.

This clone was observed a few times. This sequence joins TRBV25-1 and TRBJ2-7, with TRBD1 matching over 10 bases. The V gene end was trimmed by 1 base and the J gene end by 5 bases; junction bases not matched to a gene: 5. The CDR3 contains 15 residues. Germline lookup yields CDR1 MGHDK and CDR2 SYGVNS. This chain's CDR3 is CASSESRTGGNEQYF. CDR3 sequence (DNA): TGTGCCAGCAGTGAATCTCGGACAGGGGGGAACGAGCAGTACTTC.

V gene TRBV18 combines with J gene TRBJ1-4; 7 nucleotides agree with TRBD1. Losses at the gene ends were 4 bases for V and 6 bases for J; bases not matched to a gene: 5. This CDR3 comprises 14 residues. CDR1 KGHSH and CDR2 LQKENI come from the germline V gene. CDR3 DNA sequence: TGTGCCAGCTCACGGGACAGCGCGCATGAAAAACTGTTTTTT. Translating it yields CASSRDSAHEKLFF.

The chain has TRBV6-5 and TRBJ2-5, with a tentative D call TRBD2 (7 bases). The CDR3 is made up of 13 amino acids. Germline lookup yields CDR1 MNHEY and CDR2 SVGAGI. V gave up 2 bases and J gave up 5 bases, with 9 bases separating them. DNA for the CDR3: TGTGCCAGCAGTTACGGGAGGGGGGAGACCCAGTACTTC. It is translated as CASSYGRGETQYF.

The V call is TRBV5-5, the J call TRBJ1-3; tentatively, D is TRBD1 (5 bases). The CDR3 consists of 14 residues. Trimming took off 2 bases at V and 2 bases at J, with 8 bases between the two ends. The V gene's germline CDR1 is SGHKS and CDR2 YYEKEE (reference sequence). The CDR3 nucleotides are TGTGCCAGCAGCTTTTCAGGGACTGGAAACACCATATATTTT. It yields the protein CASSFSGTGNTIYF.

V and J are TRBV3-1 (or the pseudogene TRBV3-2) and TRBJ2-3; TRBD2 agrees at 11 bases. Germline V gene data show CDR1 as LGHDT and CDR2 as YNNKEL (reference sequence). CDR3 length equals 17 residues. V was pared by 4 bases and J by 0 bases, with 6 bases of the junction left unmatched. This CDR3 is CASSPRRTSGSTDTQYF. The DNA for the CDR3 is TGTGCCAGCAGCCCCCGCCGGACTAGCGGGAGCACAGATACGCAGTATTTT.

The rearrangement links TRBV27 to TRBJ1-1, with a weak D call TRBD1 (6 bases). CDR1 MNHEY and CDR2 SMNVEV come from the germline V gene (reference sequence). CDR3 length: 12 amino acids. The germline V and J ends were trimmed by 1 base and 9 bases, with 9 bases remaining between them. For the CDR3, the DNA is TGTGCCAGCAGTTTATTTGGGGGCCAAGCTTTCTTT. Translation gives CASSLFGGQAFF.

The chain is built from TRBV5-1 and TRBJ2-6; no clear D gene. The CDR3 runs 15 residues. Trimming left V 5 bases short and J 0 bases short, with 9 bases between. The germline gives CDR1 SGHRS, CDR2 YFSETQ. The CDR3 nucleotides are TGCGCCAGCAGTTCTACCTCCTCTGGGGCCAACGTCCTGACTTTC. Translated: CASSSTSSGANVLTF.

The chain uses TRBV19 and TRBJ2-3, with TRBD1 identical over 8 bases. After removal of 9 bases from V and 4 bases from J, the junction contained 12 bases not matched to a gene. Germline values: CDR1 LNHDA, CDR2 SQIVND (reference sequence). The CDR3 loop spans 15 amino acids. CDR3 residues: CASNRGQGAPDTQYF. The CDR3 DNA follows: TGTGCCAGCAACCGAGGGCAGGGGGCACCAGATACGCAGTATTTT.

V and J are TRBV4-3 and TRBJ2-7, with a weak D call TRBD2 (5 bases). With 0 bases removed from V and 0 bases from J, the gap between germline ends came to 12 bases. CDR3 length: 16 amino acids. Germline values: CDR1 LGHNA, CDR2 YSLEER. CDR3 protein: CASSQDGTGNSYEQYF. The CDR3 nucleotides are TGCGCCAGCAGCCAAGACGGAACCGGGAACTCCTACGAGCAGTACTTC.

This chain joins TRBV15 and TRBJ1-4; no clear D gene. Looked up from germline, CDR1 is LNHNV and CDR2 is YYDKDF (reference sequence). The V gene lost 3 bases and the J gene lost 10 bases, with 12 bases spanning the gap. The CDR3 is 13 amino acids. CDR3 nucleotide sequence: TGTGCCACCAGCAGCGGGGTCTCAGGAAAACTGTTTTTT. It encodes CATSSGVSGKLFF.

This clone was detected only a few times. This chain connects TRBV2 to TRBJ1-5; D remains ambiguous. This CDR3 comprises 12 residues. The germline V and J ends were trimmed by 8 bases and 0 bases, with 5 bases remaining between them. Germline-derived CDR1 and CDR2 are SNHLY and FYNNEI. The CDR3 loop is CASGDSNQPQHF. CDR3 nucleotides: TGTGCCAGCGGAGATAGCAATCAGCCCCAGCATTTT. Full variable domain (remainder filled in from reference TRBV2 and TRBJ1-5): EPEVTQTPSHQVTQMGQEVILRCVPISNHLYFYWYRQILGQKVEFLVSFYNNEISEKSEIFDDQFSVERPDGSNFTLKIRSTKLEDSAMYFCASGDSNQPQHFGDGTRLSIL.

The rearrangement uses TRBV14 and TRBJ1-2; D is unresolved. V was shortened by 4 bases and J by 5 bases, with 14 bases between the two germline ends. The length of the CDR3 is 14 residues. The germline V gene encodes CDR1 SGHDN and CDR2 FVKESK. The CDR3 nucleotides read TGTGCCAGCAGCCCATCCCCAGATTTTTATGGCTACACCTTC. It specifies CASSPSPDFYGYTF. The full variable domain, in which reference TRBV14 and TRBJ1-2 provide the parts outside the CDR3, is EAGVTQFPSHSVIEKGQTVTLRCDPISGHDNLYWYRRVMGKEIKFLLHFVKESKQDESGMPNNRFLAERTGGTYSTLKVQPAELEDSGVYFCASSPSPDFYGYTFGSGTRLTVV.

V usage is TRBV5-1 and J usage is TRBJ2-7, with D hard to call. V was clipped by 4 bases and J by 5 bases, with 13 bases between them. Germline V lookup: CDR1 SGHRS, CDR2 YFSETQ. This CDR3 has 13 amino acids. The CDR3 loop reads CASSPDRVNEQYF. For the CDR3, the DNA is TGCGCCAGCAGCCCGGATCGGGTCAACGAGCAGTACTTC.

The CDR3 DNA is TGTGCCAGCAGCCAAGGGGGAGGGGGCTACGAGCAGTACTTC. It encodes CASSQGGGGYEQYF. V and J are TRBV3-1 (or the pseudogene TRBV3-2) and TRBJ2-7, with a possible D match to TRBD2 (7 bases). The CDR3 is 14 residues long. The germline V gene has CDR1 LGHDT and CDR2 YNNKEL (reference sequence). The V gene lost 1 base and the J gene lost 3 bases, with 10 bases spanning the gap.

The CDR3 DNA reads TGTGCCACCCACTCCGGGGACAGGGGAAAAAACATTCAGTACTTC. Protein sequence: CATHSGDRGKNIQYF. The rearrangement links TRBV15 to TRBJ2-4, with TRBD1 matching 10 bases. Trimming removed 8 bases from V and 4 bases from J; junction bases left unmatched: 8. Germline V CDR1 and CDR2: LNHNV, YYDKDF (reference sequence). The CDR3 is made up of 15 amino acids. The full variable domain, its missing parts supplied by reference TRBV15 and TRBJ2-4, is DAMVIQNPRYQVTQFGKPVTLSCSQTLNHNVMYWYQQKSSQAPKLLFHYYDKDFNNEADTPDNFQSRRPNTSFCFLDIRSPGLGDTAMYLCATHSGDRGKNIQYFGAGTRLSVL.